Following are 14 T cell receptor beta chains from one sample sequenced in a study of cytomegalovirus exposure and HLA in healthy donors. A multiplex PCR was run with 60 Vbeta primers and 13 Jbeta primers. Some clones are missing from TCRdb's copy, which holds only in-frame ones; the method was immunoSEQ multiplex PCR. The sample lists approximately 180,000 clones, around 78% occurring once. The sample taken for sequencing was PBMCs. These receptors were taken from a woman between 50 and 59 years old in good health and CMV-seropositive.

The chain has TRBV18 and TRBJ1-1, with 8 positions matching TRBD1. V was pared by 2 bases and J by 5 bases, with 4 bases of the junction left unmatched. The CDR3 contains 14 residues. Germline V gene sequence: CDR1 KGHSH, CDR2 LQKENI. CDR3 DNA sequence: TGTGCCAGCTCACCAGGGACAGGACCAACTGAAGCTTTCTTT. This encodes CASSPGTGPTEAFF.

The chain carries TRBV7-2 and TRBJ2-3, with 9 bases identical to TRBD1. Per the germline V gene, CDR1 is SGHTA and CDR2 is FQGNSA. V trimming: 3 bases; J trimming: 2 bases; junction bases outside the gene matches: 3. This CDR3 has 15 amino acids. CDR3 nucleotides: TGTGCCAGCAGCTTGTGGGACAGGGACACAGATACGCAGTATTTT. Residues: CASSLWDRDTDTQYF.

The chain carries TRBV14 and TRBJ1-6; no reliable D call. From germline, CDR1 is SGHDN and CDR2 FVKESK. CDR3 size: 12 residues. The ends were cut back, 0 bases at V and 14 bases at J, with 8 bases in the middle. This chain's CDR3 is CASSQDRGTLHF. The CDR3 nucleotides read TGTGCCAGCAGCCAAGATAGAGGGACCCTCCACTTT. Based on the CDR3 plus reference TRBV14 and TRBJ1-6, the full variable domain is EAGVTQFPSHSVIEKGQTVTLRCDPISGHDNLYWYRRVMGKEIKFLLHFVKESKQDESGMPNNRFLAERTGGTYSTLKVQPAELEDSGVYFCASSQDRGTLHFGNGTRLTVT.

In nucleotides, the CDR3 is TGTGCCAGCAGCTTGCAGCTAGCGGGGGGGCTCGACGAGCAGTACTTC. This gives the protein CASSLQLAGGLDEQYF. The rearrangement joins TRBV5-6 to TRBJ2-5, with 12 bases matching TRBD2. With the DNA end fitting TRBJ2-7 better, the J assignment may be wrong. The CDR3 totals 16 residues. Germline V gene sequence: CDR1 SGHDT, CDR2 YYEEEE.

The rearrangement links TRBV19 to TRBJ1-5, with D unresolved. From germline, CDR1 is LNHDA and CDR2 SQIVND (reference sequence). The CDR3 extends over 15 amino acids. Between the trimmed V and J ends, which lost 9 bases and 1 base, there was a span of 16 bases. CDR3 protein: CASGRVLGSNQPQHF. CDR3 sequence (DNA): TGTGCCAGCGGGCGGGTTTTGGGCAGCAATCAGCCCCAGCATTTT.

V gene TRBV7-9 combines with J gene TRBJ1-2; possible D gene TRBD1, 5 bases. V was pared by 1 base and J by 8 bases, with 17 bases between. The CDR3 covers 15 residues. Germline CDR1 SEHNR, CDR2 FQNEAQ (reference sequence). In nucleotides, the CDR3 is TGTGCCAGCAGCTTAGGGTCCGGAGGGGCTAGCGGCTACACCTTC. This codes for CASSLGSGGASGYTF.

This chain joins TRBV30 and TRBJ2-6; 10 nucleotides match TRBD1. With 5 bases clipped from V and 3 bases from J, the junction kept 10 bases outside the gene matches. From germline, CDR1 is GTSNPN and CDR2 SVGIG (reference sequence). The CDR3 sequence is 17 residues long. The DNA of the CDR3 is TGTGCCTGGGGCCTACTGACAGGGGGCTTTGGGGCCAACGTCCTGACTTTC. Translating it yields CAWGLLTGGFGANVLTF.

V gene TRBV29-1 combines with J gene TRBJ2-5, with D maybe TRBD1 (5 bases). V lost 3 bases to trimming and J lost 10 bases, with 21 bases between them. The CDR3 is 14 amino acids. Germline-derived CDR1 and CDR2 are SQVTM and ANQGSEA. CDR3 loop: CSVDSQGLREGQYF. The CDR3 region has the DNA TGCAGCGTTGATTCGCAGGGCTTAAGAGAAGGCCAGTACTTC. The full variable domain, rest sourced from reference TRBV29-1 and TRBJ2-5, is SAVISQKPSRDICQRGTSLTIQCQVDSQVTMMFWYRQQPGQSLTLIATANQGSEATYESGFVIDKFPISRPNLTFSTLTVSNMSPEDSSIYLCSVDSQGLREGQYFGPGTRLLVL.

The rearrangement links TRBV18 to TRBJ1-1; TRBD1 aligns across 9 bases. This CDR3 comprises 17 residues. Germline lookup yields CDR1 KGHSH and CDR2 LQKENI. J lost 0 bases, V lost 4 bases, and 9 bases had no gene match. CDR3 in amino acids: CASSRAIQGAVNTEAFF. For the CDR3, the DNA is TGTGCCAGCTCACGGGCAATACAGGGGGCAGTGAACACTGAAGCTTTCTTT.

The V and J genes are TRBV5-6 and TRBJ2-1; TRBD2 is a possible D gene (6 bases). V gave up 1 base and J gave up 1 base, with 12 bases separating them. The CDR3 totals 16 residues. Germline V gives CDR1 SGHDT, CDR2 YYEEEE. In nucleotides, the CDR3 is TGTGCCAGCAGCTTGTTTCGGGGGAATTCCTACAATGAGCAGTTCTTC. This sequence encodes CASSLFRGNSYNEQFF.

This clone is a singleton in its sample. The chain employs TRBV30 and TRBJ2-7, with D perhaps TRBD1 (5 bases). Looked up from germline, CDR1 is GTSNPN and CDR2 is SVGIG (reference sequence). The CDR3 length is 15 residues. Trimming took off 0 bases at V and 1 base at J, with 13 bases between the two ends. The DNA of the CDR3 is TGTGCCTGGAGTGTAAGGACACCGTATTCCTACGAGCAGTACTTC. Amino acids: CAWSVRTPYSYEQYF. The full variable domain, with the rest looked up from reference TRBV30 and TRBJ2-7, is SQTIHQWPATLVQPVGSPLSLECTVEGTSNPNLYWYRQAAGRGLQLLFYSVGIGQISSEVPQNLSASRPQDRQFILSSKKLLLSDSGFYLCAWSVRTPYSYEQYFGPGTRLTVT.

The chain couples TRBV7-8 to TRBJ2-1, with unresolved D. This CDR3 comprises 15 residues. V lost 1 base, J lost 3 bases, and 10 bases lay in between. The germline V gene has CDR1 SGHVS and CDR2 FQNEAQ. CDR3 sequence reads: CASSLVQVDYNEQFF. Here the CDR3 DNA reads TGTGCCAGCAGCTTAGTGCAGGTAGACTACAATGAGCAGTTCTTC.

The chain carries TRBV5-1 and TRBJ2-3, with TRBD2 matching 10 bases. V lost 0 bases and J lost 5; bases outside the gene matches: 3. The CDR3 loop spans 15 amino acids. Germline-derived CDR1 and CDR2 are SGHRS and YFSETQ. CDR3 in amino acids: CASSLGAGGQDTQYF. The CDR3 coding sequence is TGCGCCAGCAGCTTGGGAGCGGGGGGGCAAGATACGCAGTATTTT.

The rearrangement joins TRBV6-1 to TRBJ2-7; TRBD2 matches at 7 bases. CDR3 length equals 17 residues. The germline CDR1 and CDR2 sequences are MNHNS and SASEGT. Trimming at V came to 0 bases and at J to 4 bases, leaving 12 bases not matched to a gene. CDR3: CASSEARGSYTRYEQYF. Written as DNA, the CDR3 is TGTGCCAGCAGTGAAGCGCGGGGGAGCTATACGAGATACGAGCAGTACTTC.